These 13 T cell receptor beta chains originate from one sample sequenced in a study of cytomegalovirus exposure and HLA in healthy donors. Sequencing was performed with immunoSEQ multiplex PCR; in TCRdb, only in-frame clones are kept and a portion is missing. The sample has 90,000 to 150,000 clones, more than 70% seen once; the top ten hold 2.1%. The material sequenced was PBMCs. The source of these receptors is a woman aged 25 to 39 in good health and CMV-seronegative.

This chain joins TRBV6-5 and TRBJ1-1; TRBD1 aligns across 7 bases. From germline, CDR1 is MNHEY and CDR2 SVGAGI. The CDR3 sequence is 14 residues long. V was pared by 9 bases and J by 3 bases, with 10 bases of the junction left unmatched. The CDR3 nucleotides read TGTGCCAGTATGCTAGGGGGCAAGGACACTGAAGCTTTCTTT. Amino acids: CASMLGGKDTEAFF.

In DNA, the CDR3 is TGTGCCAGCAGCTTAGGACAGGGGGTAGATACGCAGTATTTT. Its protein is CASSLGQGVDTQYF. The chain employs TRBV7-2 and TRBJ2-3, with 9 bases lining up with TRBD1. CDR3 length: 14 amino acids. CDR1 SGHTA and CDR2 FQGNSA come from the germline V gene. J gave up 5 bases and V 1 base, and 1 base lay outside the gene matches.

This clone occurred once. The chain couples TRBV4-1 to TRBJ2-7; the match to TRBD2 covers 9 bases. The CDR3 is 17 residues long. With V trimmed by 1 base and J by 7 bases, 14 bases remained unmatched. Germline V gene sequence: CDR1 MGHRA, CDR2 YSYEKL. The CDR3 is CASSQVGGLAGGREQYF. In DNA, the CDR3 is TGCGCCAGCAGCCAAGTTGGGGGTCTGGCGGGGGGGCGAGAGCAGTACTTC.

The chain employs TRBV27 and TRBJ2-1, with D possibly matching TRBD1 (5 bases). The CDR3 loop spans 15 amino acids. Germline CDR1 is MNHEY and CDR2 is SMNVEV (reference sequence). V was trimmed by 0 bases and J by 2 bases, leaving 8 bases between them. The CDR3 region has the DNA TGTGCCAGCAGTTTATCTGGGGCCCCCTACAATGAGCAGTTCTTC. Translation: CASSLSGAPYNEQFF.

This CDR3 is CASATGDFGYTF. Here the CDR3 DNA reads TGCGCCAGCGCCACAGGGGACTTTGGCTACACCTTC. The chain combines TRBV5-1 with TRBJ1-2; the match to TRBD1 covers 7 bases. In germline, CDR1 is SGHRS, CDR2 YFSETQ. The V and J ends lost 7 bases and 7 bases, in that order; junction bases with no gene match: 7. The CDR3 sequence is 12 residues long.

The chain uses TRBV12-5 and TRBJ2-3; 7 bases map to TRBD1. Germline assignment: CDR1 LGHNT and CDR2 FRNRAP. This CDR3 comprises 14 residues. J was trimmed by 3 bases and V by 6 bases; bases with no gene match: 6. Written as DNA, the CDR3 is TGTGCTAGTGGAGTCGACAGGGCGACAGATACGCAGTATTTT. Protein: CASGVDRATDTQYF.

The rearrangement joins TRBV29-1 to TRBJ1-4; 10 bases align to TRBD1. This CDR3 has 14 amino acids. The germline V gene has CDR1 SQVTM and CDR2 ANQGSEA. V shed 7 bases and J 7 bases; nucleotides not matched to a gene: 9. The CDR3: CSAGGDRGGEKLFF. CDR3 bases: TGCAGCGCCGGAGGGGACAGGGGAGGTGAAAAACTGTTTTTT.

This rearrangement joins TRBV5-1 to TRBJ2-3; 7 bases match TRBD2. The junction had 8 bases not matched to a gene; V was cut back by 4 bases and J by 0 bases. Germline V gene sequence: CDR1 SGHRS, CDR2 YFSETQ. This CDR3 contains 16 residues. This CDR3 reads CASSPGERGSTDTQYF. The CDR3 region has the DNA TGCGCCAGCAGCCCTGGCGAGCGGGGTAGCACAGATACGCAGTATTTT.

This chain links TRBV18 with TRBJ2-6; 8 bases match TRBD1. The CDR3 is 17 residues long. V lost 5 bases and J lost 1; bases outside the gene matches: 7. The germline V gene has CDR1 KGHSH and CDR2 LQKENI. In DNA form, the CDR3 reads TGTGCCAGCTCAGTCTGGACAGGGCGATCTGGGGCCAACGTCCTGACTTTC. As protein: CASSVWTGRSGANVLTF.

The chain employs TRBV25-1 and TRBJ1-1; 7 nucleotides match TRBD1. CDR3 size: 13 residues. Trimming removed 7 bases from V and 5 bases from J; junction bases left unmatched: 7. Per germline, CDR1 MGHDK and CDR2 SYGVNS. The DNA for the CDR3 is TGTGCCAGCAACACAGGGGTTCTAACTGAAGCTTTCTTT. Its protein is CASNTGVLTEAFF.

The chain links TRBV7-9 to TRBJ2-1, with 7 bases identical to TRBD2. The germline V gene has CDR1 SEHNR and CDR2 FQNEAQ (reference sequence). The CDR3 is 13 amino acids. V shed 8 bases and J 4 bases; nucleotides not matched to a gene: 5. The CDR3 DNA is TGTGCCAGCCGGCTCGGGGGGTACAATGAGCAGTTCTTC. As protein: CASRLGGYNEQFF.

This chain joins TRBV2 and TRBJ2-7; 10 bases line up with TRBD1. The CDR3 contains 14 residues. V trimming: 6 bases; J trimming: 1 base; junction bases outside the gene matches: 3. In germline, CDR1 is SNHLY, CDR2 FYNNEI. In DNA form, the CDR3 reads TGTGCCAGCAGCCCGGGACAGGGGTCCTACGAGCAGTACTTC. The encoded protein is CASSPGQGSYEQYF.

CDR3 DNA sequence: TGTGCCAGCAGCCAAATAGCGGGGGCCATCACAGATACGCAGTATTTT. It translates to CASSQIAGAITDTQYF. V usage is TRBV4-2 and J usage is TRBJ2-3; 9 nucleotides align to TRBD2. Germline CDR1 and CDR2: LGHNA and YNFKEQ. The CDR3 covers 16 residues. V was pared by 2 bases and J by 2 bases, with 5 bases of the junction left unmatched.